Following are 23 T cell receptor beta chains from one sample sequenced in a study of blood T cell repertoires in COVID-19. Clones were sequenced by immunoSEQ multiplex PCR, and TCRdb holds only the in-frame ones, with some missing. Here the sample spans more than 95,000 clones, around 78% being singletons. The sample comprised peripheral blood. These receptor sequences come from a man aged 30 to 45 with acute or convalescent COVID-19.

The chain employs TRBV12-3 or TRBV12-4 and TRBJ1-2; D might be TRBD1 (6 bases). V lost 6 bases and J 4 bases, leaving 9 bases between the germline ends. The CDR3 runs to 12 residues. CDR3 sequence: CASSTGPYGYTF. CDR3 in DNA: TGTGCCAGCAGCACAGGGCCCTATGGCTACACCTTC.

This chain joins TRBV6-5 and TRBJ2-1, with a tentative D call TRBD1 (6 bases). Germline CDR1 is MNHEY and CDR2 is SVGAGI. This CDR3 is built from 13 residues. Between the trimmed V and J ends, which lost 8 bases and 5 bases, there was a span of 13 bases. The CDR3 region is CASHGQPNNEQFF. Here the CDR3 DNA reads TGTGCCAGCCATGGACAGCCTAACAATGAGCAGTTCTTC.

The chain uses TRBV4-2 and TRBJ2-5; 10 positions agree with TRBD2. The CDR3 covers 17 residues. The J segment lost 4 bases and the V segment lost 0 bases, leaving 8 bases of the junction unmatched. Germline V gene sequence: CDR1 LGHNA, CDR2 YNFKEQ. CDR3 nucleotides: TGTGCCAGCAGCCAAGATCCGGCTAGCGGGGGTAGAGAGACCCAGTACTTC. Protein product: CASSQDPASGGRETQYF.

This clone was picked up one time. The chain has TRBV18 and TRBJ1-1, with a weak D call TRBD1 (6 bases). V dropped 6 bases and J dropped 1 base, with 9 bases sitting between them. The germline V gene encodes CDR1 KGHSH and CDR2 LQKENI. The CDR3 extends over 13 amino acids. CDR3: CASSRTENTEAFF. DNA of the CDR3: TGTGCCAGCTCGAGGACAGAGAACACTGAAGCTTTCTTT.

The chain links TRBV19 to TRBJ2-7; 7 nucleotides agree with TRBD2. The CDR3 runs to 17 residues. Per germline, CDR1 LNHDA and CDR2 SQIVND (reference sequence). Germline trimming cut 1 base from V and 0 bases from J; bases unmatched to any gene: 9. CDR3 region: CASSIVAGSGDSYEQYF. The CDR3 region has the DNA TGTGCCAGTAGTATAGTTGCGGGCAGCGGGGACTCCTACGAGCAGTACTTC. Combining the CDR3 with reference TRBV19 and TRBJ2-7 gives the whole variable domain DGGITQSPKYLFRKEGQNVTLSCEQNLNHDAMYWYRQDPGQGLRLIYYSQIVNDFQKGDIAEGYSVSREKKESFPLTVTSAQKNPTAFYLCASSIVAGSGDSYEQYFGPGTRLTVT.

This clone has only a few counts. This chain connects TRBV19 to TRBJ1-2; perhaps TRBD1 as D (5 bases). Trimming removed 6 bases from V and 4 bases from J, with 9 bases in between. The germline gives CDR1 LNHDA, CDR2 SQIVND (reference sequence). This CDR3 has 12 residues. The CDR3 sequence: CASRGAFYGYTF. Here the CDR3 DNA reads TGTGCCAGTAGAGGGGCCTTCTATGGCTACACCTTC.

The CDR3 coding sequence is TGTGCCAGCAGCTACGGGACAGGGGCCAATCAGCCCCAGCATTTT. Translation: CASSYGTGANQPQHF. The chain employs TRBV5-6 and TRBJ1-5; 10 bases fit TRBD1. The V gene's germline CDR1 is SGHDT and CDR2 YYEEEE. Trimming removed 3 bases from V and 3 bases from J; junction bases left unmatched: 3. The CDR3 runs 15 residues.

V and J are TRBV19 and TRBJ2-1, with 8 nucleotides matching TRBD2. Germline V gene sequence: CDR1 LNHDA, CDR2 SQIVND (reference sequence). There are 15 residues in the CDR3. The V gene end was trimmed by 1 base and the J gene end by 7 bases; junction bases not matched to a gene: 6. The CDR3 is CASSIVGRALNEQFF. In DNA, the CDR3 is TGTGCCAGTAGTATAGTCGGGAGGGCATTGAATGAGCAGTTCTTC.

J is TRBJ2-1 and V is TRBV11-1; 10 bases agree with TRBD1. After removal of 5 bases from V and 3 bases from J, the junction contained 1 base not matched to a gene. Germline V gene data show CDR1 as SGHAT and CDR2 as FQDESV (reference sequence). CDR3 size: 14 residues. The CDR3 loop is CASSRTGGYNEQFF. Here the CDR3 DNA reads TGTGCCAGCAGCCGGACAGGGGGCTACAATGAGCAGTTCTTC. The full variable domain, its missing parts supplied by reference TRBV11-1 and TRBJ2-1, is EAEVAQSPRYKITEKSQAVAFWCDPISGHATLYWYRQILGQGPELLVQFQDESVVDDSQLPKDRFSAERLKGVDSTLKIQPAELGDSAMYLCASSRTGGYNEQFFGPGTRLTVL.

CDR3 sequence (DNA): TGCGCCAGCAGCTTGGCGGCTAGCGGGACCGTCGGGGAGCTGTTTTTT. Its translation is CASSLAASGTVGELFF. The J gene is TRBJ2-2, the V gene TRBV5-1; 9 nucleotides match TRBD2. The CDR3 extends over 16 amino acids. Germline CDR1 and CDR2: SGHRS and YFSETQ. V shed 0 bases, J shed 7 bases, and the junction held 7 bases outside the gene matches.

The rearrangement joins TRBV5-1 to TRBJ2-1; weak D call: TRBD1 (5 bases). CDR3 length: 12 residues. The germline gives CDR1 SGHRS, CDR2 YFSETQ. With 1 base removed from V and 9 bases from J, the gap between germline ends came to 8 bases. CDR3 amino acids: CASSLQGAEQFF. Here the CDR3 DNA reads TGCGCCAGCAGCTTGCAGGGTGCTGAGCAGTTCTTC.

The V call is TRBV28, the J call TRBJ2-1; 11 bases line up with TRBD2. This CDR3 is built from 16 residues. CDR1 MDHEN and CDR2 SYDVKM come from the germline V gene. V was pared by 2 bases and J by 6 bases, with 6 bases of the junction left unmatched. CDR3 in DNA: TGTGCCAGCAGTTTAGTAGCGGGGGGGCCGGGCAATGAGCAGTTCTTC. Protein product: CASSLVAGGPGNEQFF.

The chain couples TRBV13 to TRBJ1-1, with D maybe TRBD1 (6 bases). Per the germline V gene, CDR1 is PRHDT and CDR2 is FYEKMQ (reference sequence). Trimming stripped 3 bases from V and 2 bases from J, with 10 bases between. The CDR3 covers 14 residues. For the CDR3, the DNA is TGTGCCAGCAGCTTCTACAGGGTCAACACTGAAGCTTTCTTT. It codes for CASSFYRVNTEAFF.

This chain links TRBV18 with TRBJ2-7; maybe TRBD2 (6 bases). The germline gives CDR1 KGHSH, CDR2 LQKENI. Trimming pared 3 bases from V and 2 bases from J, leaving 14 bases between. This CDR3 is 15 amino acids long. CDR3 DNA: TGTGCCAGCTCACCCCGCGGGGACGGCGCCTACGAGCAGTACGTC. Its protein product is CASSPRGDGAYEQYV.

The J gene is TRBJ1-4, the V gene TRBV5-4; 7 bases fit TRBD1. The CDR3 is made up of 15 amino acids. J gave up 6 bases and V 2 bases, and 7 bases lay outside the gene matches. Per the germline V gene, CDR1 is SGHNT and CDR2 is YYREEE (reference sequence). This CDR3 is CASSFKGAKDEKLFF. CDR3 nucleotide sequence: TGTGCCAGCAGCTTCAAGGGGGCGAAGGATGAAAAACTGTTTTTT.

The chain has TRBV5-1 and TRBJ2-2, with D possibly matching TRBD2 (5 bases). Looked up from germline, CDR1 is SGHRS and CDR2 is YFSETQ. This CDR3 spans 16 amino acids. V dropped 4 bases and J dropped 1 base, with 14 bases sitting between them. CDR3 nucleotides: TGCGCCAGCAGCCCTGGGGATAGCGTGAACACCGGGGAGCTGTTTTTT. The encoded protein is CASSPGDSVNTGELFF.

The chain carries TRBV10-3 and TRBJ2-7; unclear D gene. The germline CDR1 and CDR2 sequences are ENHRY and SYGVKD. The length of the CDR3 is 13 residues. V was trimmed by 0 bases and J by 2 bases, leaving 5 bases between them. CDR3: CAISESEPYEQYF. DNA for the CDR3: TGTGCCATCAGTGAGTCGGAGCCCTACGAGCAGTACTTC.

The V call is TRBV27, the J call TRBJ1-1; 10 bases agree with TRBD1. Trimming cost V 1 base and J 8 bases; bases outside gene matches: 16. The CDR3 covers 18 residues. Germline V gene sequence: CDR1 MNHEY, CDR2 SMNVEV (reference sequence). In nucleotides, the CDR3 is TGTGCCAGCAGTTTATGGGGGGGGACAGGGGTAATGGGTGCGGAAGCTTTCTTT. Residues: CASSLWGGTGVMGAEAFF.

This chain joins TRBV5-1 and TRBJ1-3; D might be TRBD1 (6 bases). CDR3 length: 14 residues. The V end lost 4 bases, the J end lost 3 bases, and 11 bases lay between the germline ends. Germline assignment: CDR1 SGHRS and CDR2 YFSETQ. CDR3 amino acids: CASSQDSSGNTIYF. The CDR3 DNA follows: TGCGCCAGCAGCCAGGACAGTAGTGGAAACACCATATATTTT.

The chain employs TRBV28 and TRBJ2-7; possible D gene TRBD2, 6 bases. The CDR3 contains 12 residues. Trimming stripped 6 bases from V and 6 bases from J, with 12 bases between. Germline V gene lookup returns CDR1 MDHEN and CDR2 SYDVKM. The CDR3, as DNA: TGTGCCAGCAGCCCGGGGGTTCTCGAGCAGTACGTC. Translating it yields CASSPGVLEQYV.

This chain uses TRBV24-1 with TRBJ2-2; 11 nucleotides line up with TRBD1. The germline gives CDR1 KGHDR, CDR2 SFDVKD. V lost 5 bases, J lost 7 bases, and 8 bases stayed unmatched. The CDR3 has 16 residues. The DNA for the CDR3 is TGTGCCACCAGTGCCCAGGGACAGGGGGAAGGCGGGGAGCTGTTTTTT. As protein: CATSAQGQGEGGELFF.

The gene calls are TRBV30 and TRBJ1-5; TRBD1 matches 7 bases. Germline lookup yields CDR1 GTSNPN and CDR2 SVGIG (reference sequence). The trim removed 5 bases at V and 2 bases at J, leaving 6 bases unmatched. CDR3 size: 14 residues. The CDR3 here is CAWQNGQGNQPQHF. The DNA of the CDR3 is TGTGCCTGGCAAAACGGACAGGGCAATCAGCCCCAGCATTTT.

This clone was seen once. J is TRBJ2-1 and V is TRBV6-2 or TRBV6-3; 10 bases are shared with TRBD1. Germline CDR1 is MNHEY and CDR2 is SVGEGT. The CDR3 spans 14 residues. J gave up 9 bases and V 0 bases, and 2 bases lay outside the gene matches. The CDR3 region is CASSYSDRGLEQFF. CDR3 in DNA: TGTGCCAGCAGTTACTCCGACAGGGGGCTTGAGCAGTTCTTC.